The clone carrying this T cell receptor beta chain was seen only a few times. Its target is unknown. It was with a sample-barcoded 5' primer and a J-beta primer mix that a second PCR of roughly 6 to 11 cycles was run. TCRdb analysed the 5' RACE reads with MiXCR anew, one entry per CDR3 protein. This sample has more than 1,400,000 distinct CDR3 sequences, with 42% found just once. This entry comes from a study of blood T cells in healthy people across ages. The study's findings and limits: Higher diversity and more naive CD4+ cells were features of long-lived donors, compared to aged donors. Since the PBMCs were unsorted, naive and antigen-experienced cells could not be conclusively compared. The donors' CMV status was not determined, possibly confounding changes in expanded clonotypes.

V lost 7 bases and J 1 base, leaving 13 bases between the germline ends. This CDR3 contains 14 residues. The sequence was collected from a woman aged 18-29 years in good health. Input material: blood. This chain joins TRBV12-3 or TRBV12-4 and TRBJ1-1; unclear D gene. CDR3 loop: CASKLAGANTEAFF. The CDR3 DNA reads as TGTGCCAGCAAACTCGCGGGAGCGAACACTGAAGCTTTCTTT.